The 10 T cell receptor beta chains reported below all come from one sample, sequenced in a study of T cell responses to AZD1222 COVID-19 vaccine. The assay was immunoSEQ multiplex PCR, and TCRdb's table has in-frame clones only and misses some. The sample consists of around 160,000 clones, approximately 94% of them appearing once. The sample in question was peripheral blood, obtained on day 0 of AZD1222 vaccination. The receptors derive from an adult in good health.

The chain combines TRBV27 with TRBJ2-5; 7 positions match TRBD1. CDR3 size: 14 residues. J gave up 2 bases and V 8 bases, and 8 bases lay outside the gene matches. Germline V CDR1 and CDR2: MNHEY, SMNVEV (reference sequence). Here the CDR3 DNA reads TGTGCCAGCCCTCCTCCGGGACAGCAAGAGACCCAGTACTTC. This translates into CASPPPGQQETQYF.

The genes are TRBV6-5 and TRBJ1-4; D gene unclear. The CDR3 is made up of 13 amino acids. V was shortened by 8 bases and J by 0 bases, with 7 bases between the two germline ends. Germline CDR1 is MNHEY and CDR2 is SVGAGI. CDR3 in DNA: TGTGCCAGCCGGCTGGCAACTAATGAAAAACTGTTTTTT. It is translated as CASRLATNEKLFF.

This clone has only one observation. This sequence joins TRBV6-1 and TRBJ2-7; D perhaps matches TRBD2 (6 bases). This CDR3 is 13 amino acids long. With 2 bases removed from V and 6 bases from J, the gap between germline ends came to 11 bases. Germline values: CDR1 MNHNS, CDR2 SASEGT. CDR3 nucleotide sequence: TGTGCCAGCAGTGAAATCGGGGGTACCGAGCAGTACTTC. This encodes CASSEIGGTEQYF.

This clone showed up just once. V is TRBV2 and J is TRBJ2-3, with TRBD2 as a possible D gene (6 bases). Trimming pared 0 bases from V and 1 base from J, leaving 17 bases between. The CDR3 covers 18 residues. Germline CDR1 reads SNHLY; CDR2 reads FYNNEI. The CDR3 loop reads CASSEASGDAGRTDTQYF. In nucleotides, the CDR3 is TGTGCCAGCAGTGAAGCAAGCGGCGATGCGGGGCGCACAGATACGCAGTATTTT.

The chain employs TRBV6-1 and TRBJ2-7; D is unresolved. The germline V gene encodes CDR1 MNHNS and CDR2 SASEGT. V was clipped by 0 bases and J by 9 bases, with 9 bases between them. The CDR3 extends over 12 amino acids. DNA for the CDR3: TGTGCCAGCAGTGAAGCCTCGATATTGCAGTACTTC. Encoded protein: CASSEASILQYF.

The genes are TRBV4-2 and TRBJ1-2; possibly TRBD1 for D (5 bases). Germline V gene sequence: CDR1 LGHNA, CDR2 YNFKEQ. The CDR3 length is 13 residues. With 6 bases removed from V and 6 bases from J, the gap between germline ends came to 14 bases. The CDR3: CASSEGDRDGYTF. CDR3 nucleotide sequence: TGTGCCAGCAGTGAAGGGGATAGGGATGGCTACACCTTC.

The CDR3 spells CAISPGTSVDTQYF. DNA of the CDR3: TGTGCCATCAGTCCCGGGACTAGCGTAGATACGCAGTATTTT. The V call is TRBV10-3, the J call TRBJ2-3, with 10 positions matching TRBD2. The CDR3 runs to 14 residues. Per germline, CDR1 ENHRY and CDR2 SYGVKD. The J segment lost 5 bases and the V segment lost 5 bases, leaving 4 bases of the junction unmatched.

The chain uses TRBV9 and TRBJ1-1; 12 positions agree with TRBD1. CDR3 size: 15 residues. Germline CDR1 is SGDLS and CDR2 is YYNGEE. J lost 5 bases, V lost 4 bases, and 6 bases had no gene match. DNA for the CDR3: TGTGCCAGCAGCACCGGGACAGGGGGCTGGACTGAAGCTTTCTTT. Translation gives CASSTGTGGWTEAFF.

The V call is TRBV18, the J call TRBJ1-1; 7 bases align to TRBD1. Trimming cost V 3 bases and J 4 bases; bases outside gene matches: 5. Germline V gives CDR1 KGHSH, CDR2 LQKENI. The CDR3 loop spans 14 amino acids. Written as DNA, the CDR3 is TGTGCCAGCTCACCCTCAGGGGGGGGCACTGAAGCTTTCTTT. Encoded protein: CASSPSGGGTEAFF. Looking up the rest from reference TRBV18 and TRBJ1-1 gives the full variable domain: NAGVMQNPRHLVRRRGQEARLRCSPMKGHSHVYWYRQLPEEGLKFMVYLQKENIIDESGMPKERFSAEFPKEGPSILRIQQVVRGDSAAYFCASSPSGGGTEAFFGQGTRLTVV.

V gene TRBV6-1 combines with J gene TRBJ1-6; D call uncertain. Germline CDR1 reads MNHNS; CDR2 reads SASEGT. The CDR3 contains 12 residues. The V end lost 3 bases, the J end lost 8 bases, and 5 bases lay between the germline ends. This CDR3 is CASSDGDSPLHF. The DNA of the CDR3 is TGTGCCAGCAGTGATGGAGATTCACCCCTCCACTTT.